Below are 3 T cell receptor beta chains sequenced from a single sample in a study of blood T cells in healthy people across ages. The use of a sample-barcoded 5' primer and a J-beta primer mix characterized a second PCR of roughly 6 to 12 cycles. TCRdb analysed the 5' RACE reads with MiXCR anew, one entry per CDR3 protein. The table lists 1.4 million or so distinct CDR3 sequences, 35% to 45% of them singletons. Sequencing was done on a sample of blood. These TCRs come from a young woman in good health.

The chain links TRBV29-1 to TRBJ2-7; maybe TRBD2 (6 bases). Trimming cost V 6 bases and J 2 bases, with 11 bases left between them. CDR1 SQVTM and CDR2 ANQGSEA come from the germline V gene. This CDR3 spans 12 amino acids. CDR3 in amino acids: CSVRLATYEQYF. The DNA of the CDR3 is TGCAGCGTGCGTCTAGCGACCTACGAGCAGTACTTC.

Only a few counts were recorded for this clonotype. This sequence joins TRBV2 and TRBJ2-1; D unclear. Trimming removed 4 bases at V and 0 bases at J, with 10 bases between. The CDR3 covers 15 residues. Germline CDR1 SNHLY, CDR2 FYNNEI. CDR3 protein: CASSADVLSYNEQFF. The CDR3, as DNA: TGTGCCAGCAGTGCCGACGTCCTCTCCTACAATGAGCAGTTCTTC. Looking up the rest from reference TRBV2 and TRBJ2-1 gives the full variable domain: EPEVTQTPSHQVTQMGQEVILRCVPISNHLYFYWYRQILGQKVEFLVSFYNNEISEKSEIFDDQFSVERPDGSNFTLKIRSTKLEDSAMYFCASSADVLSYNEQFFGPGTRLTVL.

As concerns this clonotype: Relative to the germline gene, one junction end is altered; a read error may explain this. The genes are TRBV7-2 and TRBJ1-1, with a tentative D call TRBD1 (6 bases). The CDR3 is made up of 15 amino acids. Per germline, CDR1 SGHTA and CDR2 FQGNSA. The CDR3 DNA reads as TGTGCCAGCAGCCCCATTGGACAGTTGAACACTGAGGCTTTCTTT. Protein sequence: CASSPIGQLNTEAFF. The variable domain in full, completed from reference TRBV7-2 and TRBJ1-1, reads GAGVSQSPSNKVTEKGKDVELRCDPISGHTALYWYRQSLGQGLEFLIYFQGNSAPDKSGLPSDRFSAERTGGSVSTLTIQRTQQEDSAVYLCASSPIGQLNTEAFFGQGTRLTVV.